This T cell receptor beta chain was documented in a study of Graves' ophthalmopathy and Graves' hyperthyroidism. General observations from the study: Blood samples also showed most expanded thyroid clonotypes exceeding 0.001 frequency. A model of 13 signatures distinguished ophthalmopathy from stable hyperthyroidism at under 90% sensitivity and nearly 82% specificity.

Ineligible for inclusion were patients with other autoimmune diseases, uncontrolled infections, pregnancy or lactation. This clonotype came up many times. Its specificity is unknown. RNA transcripts provided the template for amplifying TCR beta CDR3 regions. The first-round RT-PCR employed HTBI primers together with the Qiagen OneStep RT-PCR kit. A multiplex PCR was then performed as the second round. Via MiXCR, TCRdb re-called the multiplex PCR reads, giving one row per CDR3 protein. The sample lists hundreds of thousands of distinct CDR3 sequences, 21% occurring once. The V and J ends lost 5 bases and 1 base, in that order; junction bases with no gene match: 3. This CDR3 spans 15 amino acids.

This clonotype originated in a woman between 18 and 29 years old with stable Graves' hyperthyroidism. The sample comprised peripheral blood. This chain uses TRBV12-3 or TRBV12-4 with TRBJ2-7; TRBD2 aligns across 12 bases. In DNA, the CDR3 is TGTGCCAGCAGTCCGCTAGCGGGAGGGTCCTACGAGCAGTACTTC. Amino acids: CASSPLAGGSYEQYF.